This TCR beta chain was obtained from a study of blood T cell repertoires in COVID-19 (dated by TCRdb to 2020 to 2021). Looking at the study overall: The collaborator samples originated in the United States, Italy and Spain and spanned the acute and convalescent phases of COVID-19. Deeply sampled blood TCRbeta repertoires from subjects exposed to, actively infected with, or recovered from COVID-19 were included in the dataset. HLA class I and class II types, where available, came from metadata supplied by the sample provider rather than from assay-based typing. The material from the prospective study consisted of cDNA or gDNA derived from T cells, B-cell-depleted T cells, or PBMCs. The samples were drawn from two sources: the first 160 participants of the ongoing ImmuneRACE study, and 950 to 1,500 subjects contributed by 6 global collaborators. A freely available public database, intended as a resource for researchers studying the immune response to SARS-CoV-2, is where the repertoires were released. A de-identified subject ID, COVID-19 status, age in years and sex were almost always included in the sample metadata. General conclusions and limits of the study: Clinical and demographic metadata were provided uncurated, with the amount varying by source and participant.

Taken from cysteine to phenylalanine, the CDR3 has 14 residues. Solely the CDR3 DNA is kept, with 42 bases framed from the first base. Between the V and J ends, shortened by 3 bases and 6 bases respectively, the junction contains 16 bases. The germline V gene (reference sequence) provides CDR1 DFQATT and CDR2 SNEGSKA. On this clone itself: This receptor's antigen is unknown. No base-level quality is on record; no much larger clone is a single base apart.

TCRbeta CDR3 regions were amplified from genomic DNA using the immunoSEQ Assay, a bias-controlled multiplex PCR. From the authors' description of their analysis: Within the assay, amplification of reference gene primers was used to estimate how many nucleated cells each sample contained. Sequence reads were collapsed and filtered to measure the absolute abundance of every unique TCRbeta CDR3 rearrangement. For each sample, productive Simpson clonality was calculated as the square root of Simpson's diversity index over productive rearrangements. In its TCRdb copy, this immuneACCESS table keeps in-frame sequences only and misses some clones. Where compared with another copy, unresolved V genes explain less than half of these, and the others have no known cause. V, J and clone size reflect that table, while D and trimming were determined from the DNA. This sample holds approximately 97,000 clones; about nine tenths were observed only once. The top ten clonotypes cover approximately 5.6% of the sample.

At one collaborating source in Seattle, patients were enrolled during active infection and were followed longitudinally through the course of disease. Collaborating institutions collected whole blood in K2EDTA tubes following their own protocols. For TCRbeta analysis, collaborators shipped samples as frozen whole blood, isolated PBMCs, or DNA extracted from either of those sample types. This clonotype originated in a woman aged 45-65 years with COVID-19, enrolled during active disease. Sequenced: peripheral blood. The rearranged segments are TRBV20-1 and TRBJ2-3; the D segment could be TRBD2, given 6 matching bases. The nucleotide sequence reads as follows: TGCAGTGCTAGTGTCGCGGGGATCCCCGATACGCAGTATTTT. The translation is CSASVAGIPDTQYF.